This paragraph covers one T cell receptor beta chain sequence. Its antigen is undetermined. Libraries were prepared by immunoSEQ multiplex PCR; TCRdb keeps only in-frame clonotypes and omits some of them. The table has about 730,000 clones, around 77% seen once. The entry originates in a study of shared clonotypes between healthy human individuals. Study-level points and caveats: Richness estimates generally favored naive over memory subsets.

Germline V gives CDR1 WNHNN, CDR2 SYGVQD (reference sequence). V lost 3 bases to trimming and J lost 2 bases, with 11 bases between them. CDR3 length equals 14 residues. The sequence came from a woman in her twenties or thirties in good health. Sample: memory CD4+ T cells sorted from blood. Subset in this sample: CD45RA-negative fraction. The rearrangement uses TRBV10-1 and TRBJ2-7; the D is unclear. The CDR3 DNA follows: TGCGCCAGCAGTGATAGAGCCGGGCCCTACGAGCAGTACTTC. It is translated as CASSDRAGPYEQYF.